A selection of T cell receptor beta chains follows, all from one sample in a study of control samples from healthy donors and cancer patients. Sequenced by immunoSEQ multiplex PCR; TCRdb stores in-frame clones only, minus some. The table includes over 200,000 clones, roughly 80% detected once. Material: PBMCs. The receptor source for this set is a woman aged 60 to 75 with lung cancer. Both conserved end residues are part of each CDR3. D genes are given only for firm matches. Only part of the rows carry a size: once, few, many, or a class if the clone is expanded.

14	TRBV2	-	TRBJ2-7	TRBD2	CASSSGTTFYEQYF	TGTGCCAGCAGTTCCGGGACTACCTTCTACGAGCAGTACTTC
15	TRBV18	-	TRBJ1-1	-	CASSPRGSMDTEAFF	TGTGCCAGCTCACCACGAGGGTCCATGGACACTGAAGCTTTCTTT
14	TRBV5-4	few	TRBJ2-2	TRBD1	CASSKGQDTGELFF	TGTGCCAGCAGCAAGGGACAGGACACCGGGGAGCTGTTTTTT
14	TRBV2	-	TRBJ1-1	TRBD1	CASSGTGTNTEAFF	TGTGCCAGCAGTGGGACAGGGACGAACACTGAAGCTTTCTTT
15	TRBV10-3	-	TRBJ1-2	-	CAISGEGHSSRGYTF	TGTGCCATCAGTGGCGAGGGACACTCATCGCGTGGCTACACCTTC
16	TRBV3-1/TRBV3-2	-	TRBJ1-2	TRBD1	CASSPPGATGGYGYTF	TGTGCCAGCAGCCCACCAGGGGCTACAGGGGGCTATGGCTACACCTTC
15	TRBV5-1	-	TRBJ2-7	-	CASSLEGYPQTEQYF	TGCGCCAGCAGCTTGGAAGGATATCCACAAACGGAGCAGTACTTC
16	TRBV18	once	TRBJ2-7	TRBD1	CASSPLGQAISYEQYF	TGTGCCAGCTCACCCCTGGGACAGGCGATCTCCTACGAGCAGTACTTC
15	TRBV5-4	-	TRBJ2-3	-	CASSFPGSSTDTQYF	TGTGCCAGCAGCTTCCCAGGATCTAGCACAGATACGCAGTATTTT
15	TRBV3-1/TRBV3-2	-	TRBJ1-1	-	CASSQVPVMNTEAFF	TGTGCCAGCAGCCAAGTTCCAGTCATGAACACTGAAGCTTTCTTT
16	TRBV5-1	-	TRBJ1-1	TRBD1	CASSLGRDRVSTEAFF	TGCGCCAGCAGCTTGGGCCGGGACAGGGTTAGCACTGAAGCTTTCTTT
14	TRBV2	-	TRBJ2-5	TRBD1	CASSLGQGRETQYF	TGTGCCAGCAGCCTGGGACAGGGTAGAGAGACCCAGTACTTC